The 9 T cell receptor beta chains below were found in one sample sequenced in a study of T-cell reconstitution after alpha-beta-depleted transplantation in children. Unique molecular identifiers were incorporated when the TCRbeta library was constructed. TCRdb called the PCR reads again in MiXCR, with one record for every CDR3 protein. The table has about 610,000 distinct CDR3 sequences, more than 9% seen once; the top ten hold about 4.3%. This material consisted of PBMCs from the stem cell graft donor, taken from the stem cell graft. These receptors originate from a human donor who donated a stem cell graft to a child with acute myeloid leukemia.

This clonotype was seen at least ten times. This sequence joins TRBV24-1 and TRBJ2-2; D gene uncertain. Germline-derived CDR1 and CDR2 are KGHDR and SFDVKD. This CDR3 has 14 residues. Trimming took off 3 bases at V and 2 bases at J, with 6 bases between the two ends. CDR3 protein: CATSDRGNTGELFF. In DNA form, the CDR3 reads TGTGCCACCAGTGATAGAGGTAACACCGGGGAGCTGTTTTTT.

This clonotype was seen ten or more times. The V call is TRBV12-3 or TRBV12-4, the J call TRBJ1-2; a possible D gene is TRBD1 (6 bases). The CDR3 covers 13 residues. V lost 6 bases and J lost 8, with 16 bases in between. The CDR3 sequence: CASSVNRVGGYTF. The CDR3 coding sequence is TGTGCCAGCAGCGTCAACAGGGTAGGGGGCTACACCTTC.

V and J are TRBV30 and TRBJ2-1, with 9 nucleotides matching TRBD2. V shed 0 bases, J shed 7 bases, and the junction held 7 bases outside the gene matches. The CDR3 length is 15 residues. Germline-derived CDR1 and CDR2 are GTSNPN and SVGIG (reference sequence). DNA of the CDR3: TGTGCCTGGAGTGTACTCCTCAGCGGGAGGAATGAGCAGTTCTTC. It is translated as CAWSVLLSGRNEQFF.

The CDR3 nucleotides are TGTGCCAGCAGCAAATACTCGACCCGGGAAGAAGGCTACACCTTC. The encoded protein is CASSKYSTREEGYTF. The chain combines TRBV7-9 with TRBJ1-2; no reliable D call. The CDR3 loop spans 15 amino acids. Germline values: CDR1 SEHNR, CDR2 FQNEAQ (reference sequence). The V end lost 5 bases, the J end lost 8 bases, and 21 bases lay between the germline ends.

This clonotype was picked up a small number of times. The chain has TRBV12-3 or TRBV12-4 and TRBJ2-3; D is uncertain. With 3 bases removed from V and 4 bases from J, the gap between germline ends came to 11 bases. The CDR3 has 14 residues. The CDR3 region is CASSFSGEADTQYF. The CDR3 DNA reads as TGTGCCAGCAGTTTCTCAGGCGAGGCAGATACGCAGTATTTT.

This clonotype was counted at least ten times. This CDR3 reads CSARQLLAKYEQYF. The CDR3 DNA follows: TGCAGTGCTAGACAATTACTAGCAAAGTACGAGCAGTACTTC. V is TRBV20-1 and J is TRBJ2-7; TRBD2 is a possible D gene (6 bases). The germline CDR1 and CDR2 sequences are DFQATT and SNEGSKA (reference sequence). This CDR3 has 14 residues. V was cut by 2 bases and J by 4 bases, with 15 bases left in between.

The CDR3 DNA reads TGTGCCAGCAGCTTAGGCCCCGTTGGCGGCTACACCTTC. Protein: CASSLGPVGGYTF. The chain has TRBV7-2 and TRBJ1-2; D not certain. Germline CDR1 reads SGHTA; CDR2 reads FQGNSA. Trimming took off 1 base at V and 8 bases at J, with 11 bases between the two ends. The CDR3 length is 13 residues.

J is TRBJ2-3 and V is TRBV6-1, with TRBD2 matching over 14 bases. V gave up 6 bases and J gave up 2 bases; unmatched junction bases: 7. The CDR3 spans 17 residues. The germline gives CDR1 MNHNS, CDR2 SASEGT. The CDR3 sequence: CASSRGTSGGFTDTQYF. The CDR3 DNA is TGTGCCAGCAGCCGCGGGACTAGCGGGGGCTTCACAGATACGCAGTATTTT.

This clonotype was seen at least ten times. The chain recombines TRBV20-1 with TRBJ2-5; D gene uncertain. Germline V gene sequence: CDR1 DFQATT, CDR2 SNEGSKA (reference sequence). CDR3 size: 13 residues. V lost 5 bases to trimming and J lost 2 bases, with 12 bases between them. CDR3 bases: TGCAGTGCTCCCGGCCCCTTTCAAGAGACCCAGTACTTC. The encoded protein is CSAPGPFQETQYF.